These T cell receptor beta chains were read from a single sample in a study of blood T cells in healthy people across ages. TCRdb independently ran MiXCR on the 5' RACE reads; one entry per CDR3 protein. The table has 1.8 million or so distinct CDR3 sequences, roughly two fifths seen once; the top ten hold 23%. Sample: blood. Receptors originate from a human donor in good health. Each CDR3 is given with its conserved first and last residue. The D gene is left open where the match is weak. Not all rows give a size; the values are once, few, many and, for expanded clones, a class.

abundance: NA
len: 16
d_gene: TRBD1
j_gene: TRBJ1-2
v_gene: TRBV5-1
CDR3aa: CASSLDRRASSYGYTF
CDR3nt: TGCGCCAGCAGTCTGGACAGGAGGGCGTCAAGCTATGGCTACACCTTC

abundance: few
len: 15
d_gene: TRBD1
j_gene: TRBJ2-7
v_gene: TRBV9
CDR3aa: CASSVGGTGKGEQYF
CDR3nt: TGTGCCAGCAGCGTAGGAGGGACAGGGAAGGGCGAGCAGTACTTC

abundance: NA
len: 18
d_gene: NA
j_gene: TRBJ2-1
v_gene: TRBV15
CDR3aa: CATSRGSGWGEELNEQFF
CDR3nt: TGTGCCACCAGCAGAGGTTCGGGGTGGGGCGAGGAACTCAATGAGCAGTTCTTC

abundance: NA
len: 14
d_gene: NA
j_gene: TRBJ1-1
v_gene: TRBV2
CDR3aa: CASSHSPENTEAFF
CDR3nt: TGTGCCAGCAGCCACTCGCCAGAGAACACTGAAGCTTTCTTT

abundance: NA
len: 14
d_gene: NA
j_gene: TRBJ2-7
v_gene: TRBV7-2
CDR3aa: CASSLSPAVYEQYF
CDR3nt: TGTGCCAGCAGCTTAAGCCCAGCAGTCTACGAGCAGTACTTC

abundance: few
len: 15
d_gene: TRBD1
j_gene: TRBJ2-3
v_gene: TRBV5-1
CDR3aa: CASSLQGAIADTQYF
CDR3nt: TGCGCCAGCAGCTTACAGGGGGCTATCGCAGATACGCAGTATTTT

abundance: few
len: 12
d_gene: NA
j_gene: TRBJ1-2
v_gene: TRBV25-1
CDR3aa: CASSEYAGGYTF
CDR3nt: TGTGCCAGCAGTGAATACGCGGGCGGCTACACCTTC

abundance: few
len: 15
d_gene: NA
j_gene: TRBJ2-1
v_gene: TRBV6-1
CDR3aa: CASTPWYRGGDEQFF
CDR3nt: TGTGCCAGCACGCCGTGGTACAGGGGGGGGGATGAGCAGTTCTTC

abundance: NA
len: 13
d_gene: NA
j_gene: TRBJ2-1
v_gene: TRBV5-5
CDR3aa: CASSLWIGNEQFF
CDR3nt: TGTGCCAGCAGCTTGTGGATAGGGAATGAGCAGTTCTTC

abundance: NA
len: 15
d_gene: TRBD1
j_gene: TRBJ1-2
v_gene: TRBV20-1
CDR3aa: CSAQGQGPLYYGYTF
CDR3nt: TGCAGTGCCCAGGGACAGGGGCCCCTATACTATGGCTACACCTTC

abundance: NA
len: 14
d_gene: NA
j_gene: TRBJ2-3
v_gene: TRBV20-1
CDR3aa: CSAGKVSSTDTQYF
CDR3nt: TGCAGTGCTGGTAAAGTTTCTAGCACAGATACGCAGTATTTT

abundance: NA
len: 17
d_gene: TRBD2
j_gene: TRBJ2-3
v_gene: TRBV20-1
CDR3aa: CSASGEGRGPSTDTQYF
CDR3nt: TGCAGTGCTTCGGGGGAAGGGAGGGGACCCAGTACAGATACGCAGTATTTT

abundance: once
len: 13
d_gene: NA
j_gene: TRBJ1-4
v_gene: TRBV29-1
CDR3aa: CSASGHMDEKLFF
CDR3nt: TGCAGCGCGTCGGGTCATATGGATGAAAAACTGTTTTTT

abundance: NA
len: 15
d_gene: NA
j_gene: TRBJ2-1
v_gene: TRBV6-1
CDR3aa: CASSPTGFAYNEQFF
CDR3nt: TGTGCCAGCAGCCCCACAGGGTTTGCCTACAATGAGCAGTTCTTC

abundance: many
len: 14
d_gene: NA
j_gene: TRBJ2-6
v_gene: TRBV7-9
CDR3aa: CASSLSLDTNVLTF
CDR3nt: TGTGCCAGCAGCTTATCGCTGGACACTAACGTCCTGACTTTC

abundance: NA
len: 15
d_gene: TRBD1
j_gene: TRBJ1-2
v_gene: TRBV24-1
CDR3aa: CATSGSDRGNYGYTF
CDR3nt: TGTGCCACCAGTGGCTCCGACAGGGGAAACTATGGCTACACCTTC

abundance: NA
len: 17
d_gene: TRBD2
j_gene: TRBJ2-3
v_gene: TRBV3-1
CDR3aa: CASSPSGSGVSTDTQYF
CDR3nt: TGTGCCAGCAGCCCTTCGGGTAGCGGGGTTAGCACAGATACGCAGTATTTT

abundance: NA
len: 16
d_gene: NA
j_gene: TRBJ1-1
v_gene: TRBV12-3/TRBV12-4
CDR3aa: CASSFDRYTLAAEAFF
CDR3nt: TGTGCCAGCAGTTTCGACAGGTATACCTTGGCGGCTGAAGCTTTCTTT

abundance: NA
len: 13
d_gene: NA
j_gene: TRBJ1-1
v_gene: TRBV5-1
CDR3aa: CASSSLTATEAFF
CDR3nt: TGCGCCAGCAGCTCGCTGACAGCAACTGAAGCTTTCTTT

abundance: few
len: 13
d_gene: NA
j_gene: TRBJ2-7
v_gene: TRBV20-1
CDR3aa: CSAHRDTSYEQYF
CDR3nt: TGCAGTGCCCACCGGGACACCTCCTACGAGCAGTACTTC

abundance: NA
len: 17
d_gene: NA
j_gene: TRBJ2-7
v_gene: TRBV4-1
CDR3aa: CASSPGGSGGLNDEQYF
CDR3nt: TGCGCCAGCAGCCCAGGAGGCAGTGGGGGGTTGAACGACGAGCAGTACTTC

abundance: once
len: 17
d_gene: NA
j_gene: TRBJ1-5
v_gene: TRBV15
CDR3aa: CATSRDLGGFSNQPQHF
CDR3nt: TGTGCCACCAGCAGGGATCTCGGGGGATTTAGCAATCAGCCCCAGCATTTT

abundance: NA
len: 14
d_gene: NA
j_gene: TRBJ1-5
v_gene: TRBV20-1
CDR3aa: CSAGGVEPYQPQHF
CDR3nt: TGCAGTGCTGGGGGGGTTGAACCATATCAGCCCCAGCATTTT

abundance: few
len: 14
d_gene: NA
j_gene: TRBJ2-5
v_gene: TRBV6-5
CDR3aa: CASRTTWGAGTQYF
CDR3nt: TGTGCCAGCAGGACAACCTGGGGCGCGGGGACCCAGTACTTC

abundance: few
len: 11
d_gene: NA
j_gene: TRBJ2-7
v_gene: TRBV20-1
CDR3aa: CSAGSSYEQYF
CDR3nt: TGTAGTGCTGGCAGCTCCTACGAGCAGTACTTC

abundance: few
len: 17
d_gene: TRBD2
j_gene: TRBJ2-1
v_gene: TRBV20-1
CDR3aa: CSARDRTSGAPLYEQFF
CDR3nt: TGCAGTGCTAGAGATAGGACTAGCGGCGCCCCCTTGTATGAGCAGTTCTTC

abundance: NA
len: 15
d_gene: NA
j_gene: TRBJ1-2
v_gene: TRBV9
CDR3aa: CASSVGGGLNYGYTF
CDR3nt: TGTGCCAGCAGCGTAGGGGGGGGGCTTAACTATGGCTACACCTTC

abundance: NA
len: 14
d_gene: NA
j_gene: TRBJ2-1
v_gene: TRBV20-1
CDR3aa: CSARDGTSNNEQFF
CDR3nt: TGCAGTGCTAGAGACGGGACATCTAACAATGAGCAGTTCTTC